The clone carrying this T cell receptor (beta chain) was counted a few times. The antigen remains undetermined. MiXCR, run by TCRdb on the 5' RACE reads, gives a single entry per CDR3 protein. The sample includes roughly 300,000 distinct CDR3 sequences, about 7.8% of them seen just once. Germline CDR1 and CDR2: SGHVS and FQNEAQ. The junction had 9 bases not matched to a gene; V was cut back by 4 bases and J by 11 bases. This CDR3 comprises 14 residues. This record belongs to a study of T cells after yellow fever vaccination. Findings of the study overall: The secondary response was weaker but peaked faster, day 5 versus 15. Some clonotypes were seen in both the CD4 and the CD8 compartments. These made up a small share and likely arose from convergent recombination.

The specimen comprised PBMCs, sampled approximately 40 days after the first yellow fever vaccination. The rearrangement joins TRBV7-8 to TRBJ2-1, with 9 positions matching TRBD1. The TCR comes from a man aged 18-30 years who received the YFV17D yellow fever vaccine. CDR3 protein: CASSSGQGQSQQFF. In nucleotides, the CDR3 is TGTGCCAGCAGCTCTGGACAGGGGCAGAGTCAGCAGTTCTTC.